The 23 T cell receptor beta chains presented below share a single source sample, sequenced in a study of cytomegalovirus exposure and HLA in healthy donors. PCR used 60 Vbeta primers and 13 Jbeta primers. Data came from immunoSEQ multiplex PCR; TCRdb stores just in-frame clones and leaves some out. Here the sample spans roughly 150,000 clones, 77% being singletons. Sequences were obtained from PBMCs. These receptors all come from a male donor in good health and CMV-seronegative.

The J gene is TRBJ1-3, the V gene TRBV6-5; a possible D gene is TRBD1 (6 bases). V gave up 0 bases and J gave up 1 base, with 10 bases separating them. The CDR3 sequence is 16 residues long. Germline assignment: CDR1 MNHEY and CDR2 SVGAGI. In nucleotides, the CDR3 is TGTGCCAGCAGTTACTCCGTGACAGGTTCTGGAAACACCATATATTTT. Translation: CASSYSVTGSGNTIYF.

The genes are TRBV11-2 and TRBJ1-1; weak D call: TRBD1 (5 bases). Germline loops: CDR1 SGHAT, CDR2 FQNNGV. CDR3 length equals 16 residues. Trimming took off 5 bases at V and 8 bases at J, with 24 bases between the two ends. The CDR3 region has the DNA TGTGCCAGCAGCCGACCGGGGATTATACGGGGGAGGGAAGCTTTCTTT. This translates into CASSRPGIIRGREAFF.

This chain uses TRBV5-4 with TRBJ2-1; 7 positions match TRBD2. The CDR3 is made up of 15 amino acids. Trimming cost V 4 bases and J 4 bases; bases outside gene matches: 8. Germline lookup yields CDR1 SGHNT and CDR2 YYREEE (reference sequence). CDR3: CASSLEVGGYNEQFF. CDR3 nucleotide sequence: TGTGCCAGCAGCCTGGAGGTGGGAGGGTACAATGAGCAGTTCTTC. Based on the CDR3 plus reference TRBV5-4 and TRBJ2-1, the full variable domain is ETGVTQSPTHLIKTRGQQVTLRCSSQSGHNTVSWYQQALGQGPQFIFQYYREEENGRGNFPPRFSGLQFPNYSSELNVNALELDDSALYLCASSLEVGGYNEQFFGPGTRLTVL.

The chain carries TRBV9 and TRBJ1-2; the D is unclear. V lost 4 bases and J lost 4, with 14 bases in between. This CDR3 comprises 14 residues. Germline CDR1 is SGDLS and CDR2 is YYNGEE. The CDR3 loop is CASSLSTTGYGYTF. CDR3 bases: TGTGCCAGCAGCCTCTCTACTACCGGCTATGGCTACACCTTC.

V gene TRBV6-1 combines with J gene TRBJ2-7, with 7 bases that match TRBD1. Germline V lookup: CDR1 MNHNS, CDR2 SASEGT. The CDR3 has 15 residues. Unmatched junction bases numbered 8, after V lost 3 bases and J lost 3 bases. CDR3 in DNA: TGTGCCAGCAGTGATTTTGAGGGGACAGTCTACGAGCAGTACTTC. Protein sequence: CASSDFEGTVYEQYF.

This chain uses TRBV5-6 with TRBJ2-1; 11 bases agree with TRBD2. The V segment lost 4 bases and the J segment 9 bases; nucleotides outside the gene matches: 9. The germline CDR1 and CDR2 sequences are SGHDT and YYEEEE. The CDR3 totals 15 residues. The CDR3 loop reads CASSRLLAGVGEQFF. The CDR3 DNA follows: TGTGCCAGCAGCAGATTACTAGCGGGGGTCGGTGAGCAGTTCTTC.

The chain recombines TRBV19 with TRBJ2-5, with a possible D match to TRBD2 (6 bases). This CDR3 contains 13 residues. V was shortened by 6 bases and J by 4 bases, with 12 bases between the two germline ends. The germline V gene has CDR1 LNHDA and CDR2 SQIVND (reference sequence). The CDR3, as DNA: TGTGCCAGTAGGTCTATCGGGGGAGAGACCCAGTACTTC. It yields the protein CASRSIGGETQYF.

The V call is TRBV19, the J call TRBJ1-1; D uncertain. The germline V gene has CDR1 LNHDA and CDR2 SQIVND (reference sequence). V was trimmed by 5 bases and J by 0 bases, leaving 10 bases between them. This CDR3 has 14 amino acids. This CDR3 reads CASSLRRMNTEAFF. DNA of the CDR3: TGTGCCAGTAGTCTGAGGAGGATGAACACTGAAGCTTTCTTT.

This clone was found once. This chain connects TRBV6-6 to TRBJ2-3; 7 bases line up with TRBD2. This CDR3 comprises 14 residues. The trim removed 9 bases at V and 0 bases at J, leaving 6 bases unmatched. Looked up from germline, CDR1 is MNHNY and CDR2 is SVGAGI (reference sequence). The CDR3 loop reads CASLGGGSTDTQYF. The CDR3 DNA reads as TGTGCCAGTCTGGGGGGGGGTAGCACAGATACGCAGTATTTT.

V and J are TRBV7-3 and TRBJ1-6; unclear D gene. The ends were cut back, 0 bases at V and 10 bases at J, with 10 bases in the middle. Germline V lookup: CDR1 SGHTA, CDR2 FQGTGA. This CDR3 spans 14 amino acids. In DNA, the CDR3 is TGTGCCAGCAGCTTAACATCAAGGAGATCACCCCTCCACTTT. It yields the protein CASSLTSRRSPLHF.

This clone was seen only a few times. The DNA of the CDR3 is TGTGCCAGTAGGGACCGGACAGCTTCCTACGAGCAGTACTTC. This gives the protein CASRDRTASYEQYF. The J gene is TRBJ2-7, the V gene TRBV19; possibly TRBD1 for D (6 bases). The germline V and J ends were trimmed by 6 bases and 1 base, with 13 bases remaining between them. CDR3 length: 14 amino acids. The germline gives CDR1 LNHDA, CDR2 SQIVND (reference sequence).

The V and J genes are TRBV11-3 and TRBJ2-5; TRBD2 aligns across 11 bases. The CDR3 runs to 15 residues. Germline V CDR1 and CDR2: SGHNT, YENEEA. The V gene end was trimmed by 2 bases and the J gene end by 1 base; junction bases not matched to a gene: 0. The CDR3: CASSLTSGSQETQYF. The CDR3 DNA reads TGTGCCAGCAGCTTAACTAGCGGGAGCCAAGAGACCCAGTACTTC.

This rearrangement joins TRBV5-1 to TRBJ2-1; 15 bases agree with TRBD2. Losses at the gene ends were 5 bases for V and 9 bases for J; bases not matched to a gene: 6. Germline V gives CDR1 SGHRS, CDR2 YFSETQ. CDR3 size: 15 residues. The CDR3 loop reads CASRAGTSGGFEQFF. The CDR3 nucleotides read TGCGCCAGCAGGGCCGGGACTAGCGGGGGGTTTGAGCAGTTCTTC.

V and J are TRBV10-2 and TRBJ2-2, with 7 bases that match TRBD2. The V gene's germline CDR1 is WSHSY and CDR2 SAAADI. This CDR3 spans 17 amino acids. The trim removed 8 bases at V and 6 bases at J, leaving 18 bases unmatched. The CDR3 loop reads CASLWFWTSGRSGELFF. In DNA, the CDR3 is TGCGCCAGCCTCTGGTTTTGGACTAGTGGTCGTTCCGGGGAGCTGTTTTTT.

Written as DNA, the CDR3 is TGTGCCTGGGTTGTCGGGGTAACCTACAATGAGCAGTTCTTC. This encodes CAWVVGVTYNEQFF. This chain joins TRBV30 and TRBJ2-1, with TRBD2 as a possible D gene (5 bases). From germline, CDR1 is GTSNPN and CDR2 SVGIG (reference sequence). This CDR3 contains 14 residues. Trimming left V 5 bases short and J 2 bases short, with 13 bases between.

On this clone itself: A junction boundary mismatches the germline segment, possibly from a read error. The J gene is TRBJ2-5, the V gene TRBV7-9, with 10 bases lining up with TRBD1. The CDR3 totals 15 residues. Germline V CDR1 and CDR2: SEHNR, FQNEAQ (reference sequence). The CDR3 DNA reads TGTTCCAGCAGCCTTGACAGGGGGCGCATGGAGACCCAGTACTTC. Its protein is CSSSLDRGRMETQYF. Filled out from reference TRBV7-9 and TRBJ2-5, the complete variable domain reads DTGVSQNPRHKITKRGQNVTFRCDPISEHNRLYWYRQTLGQGPEFLTYFQNEAQLEKSRLLSDRFSAERPKGSFSTLEIQRTEQGDSAMYLCSSSLDRGRMETQYFGPGTRLLVL.

This clone showed up just once. The chain couples TRBV2 to TRBJ2-1; 14 bases are shared with TRBD2. V dropped 6 bases and J dropped 9; count of bases not matched to a gene: 7. Germline V gene sequence: CDR1 SNHLY, CDR2 FYNNEI. The length of the CDR3 is 15 residues. The CDR3 nucleotides are TGTGCCAGCAGGCTGGGACTAGCGGGGGTTGGTGAGCAGTTCTTC. Protein: CASRLGLAGVGEQFF.

The chain uses TRBV5-1 and TRBJ1-6; the D is unclear. The CDR3 sequence is 15 residues long. Germline CDR1 is SGHRS and CDR2 is YFSETQ. Trimming pared 0 bases from V and 4 bases from J, leaving 8 bases between. The CDR3 DNA reads TGCGCCAGCAGCTTGGATCCGGTTTATAATTCACCCCTCCACTTT. It codes for CASSLDPVYNSPLHF.

This clone occurred a few times. The CDR3 bases are TGTGCCAGCAGCCCACAGGGGGCTATCGGTGGCTACACCTTC. It yields the protein CASSPQGAIGGYTF. V gene TRBV11-2 combines with J gene TRBJ1-2; 9 bases line up with TRBD1. Looked up from germline, CDR1 is SGHAT and CDR2 is FQNNGV. Trimming removed 5 bases from V and 7 bases from J; junction bases left unmatched: 8. The CDR3 totals 14 residues.

A word on this clone: The sample contains more than one DNA sequence encoding this CDR3. The chain is built from TRBV7-9 and TRBJ2-3; no firm D call. From germline, CDR1 is SEHNR and CDR2 FQNEAQ (reference sequence). Trimming took off 6 bases at V and 0 bases at J, with 13 bases between the two ends. The CDR3 extends over 15 amino acids. The CDR3 is CASSPPHSSTDTQYF. The CDR3 region has the DNA TGTGCCAGCAGTCCGCCCCACTCTAGCACAGATACGCAGTATTTT.

The chain employs TRBV10-3 and TRBJ1-1; the D gene is possibly TRBD1 (5 bases). The V gene's germline CDR1 is ENHRY and CDR2 SYGVKD. V lost 2 bases, J lost 5 bases, and 12 bases lay in between. The CDR3 contains 14 residues. The CDR3 sequence: CAISEPVAGTEAFF. The CDR3 DNA reads TGTGCCATCAGTGAGCCCGTGGCAGGGACTGAAGCTTTCTTT.

The V call is TRBV11-1, the J call TRBJ2-5, with 7 positions matching TRBD2. The CDR3 loop spans 15 amino acids. The junction had 6 bases not matched to a gene; V was cut back by 3 bases and J by 2 bases. Germline loops: CDR1 SGHAT, CDR2 FQDESV (reference sequence). CDR3 DNA sequence: TGTGCCAGCAGCTTCGGGACTATTACTCAAGAGACCCAGTACTTC. Protein product: CASSFGTITQETQYF.

This rearrangement joins TRBV7-6 to TRBJ2-2; D call uncertain. V was shortened by 1 base and J by 0 bases, with 6 bases between the two germline ends. CDR1 and CDR2 (germline): SGHVS, FNYEAQ. The CDR3 extends over 15 amino acids. The CDR3 loop reads CASSLGTANTGELFF. The DNA for the CDR3 is TGTGCCAGCAGCTTAGGAACAGCGAACACCGGGGAGCTGTTTTTT.